This T cell receptor (beta chain) was retrieved from a study of shared clonotypes between healthy human individuals. Study details: The study used three CD4 naive, three CD4 memory, two CD8 naive and one CD8 memory plate per donor. Broader study findings: Generation probability values for non-shared clonotypes were lower than those for clonotypes shared by all four donors.

Points on this clone: Its target is not known.

V dropped 3 bases and J dropped 0 bases, with 6 bases sitting between them. The germline CDR1 and CDR2 sequences are MNHEY and SVGAGI. The CDR3 is 15 residues long. The naive CD8 subset, CD45RO-negative cells positively selected for CCR7, excluded terminally differentiated effector memory CD45RA+ cells. An assay was performed, and its level was deep. Method: immunoSEQ multiplex PCR; TCRdb's copy keeps in-frame clones and lacks some. The sample consists of some 2 million clones, around 96% of them appearing once. Sequenced input: naive CD8+ T cells sorted from blood. This TCR derives from a man aged 18 to 29 in good health. The chain uses TRBV6-5 and TRBJ1-6; D unresolved. DNA of the CDR3: TGTGCCAGCAGTTATGGTGGCTCCTATAATTCACCCCTCCACTTT. Protein: CASSYGGSYNSPLHF.